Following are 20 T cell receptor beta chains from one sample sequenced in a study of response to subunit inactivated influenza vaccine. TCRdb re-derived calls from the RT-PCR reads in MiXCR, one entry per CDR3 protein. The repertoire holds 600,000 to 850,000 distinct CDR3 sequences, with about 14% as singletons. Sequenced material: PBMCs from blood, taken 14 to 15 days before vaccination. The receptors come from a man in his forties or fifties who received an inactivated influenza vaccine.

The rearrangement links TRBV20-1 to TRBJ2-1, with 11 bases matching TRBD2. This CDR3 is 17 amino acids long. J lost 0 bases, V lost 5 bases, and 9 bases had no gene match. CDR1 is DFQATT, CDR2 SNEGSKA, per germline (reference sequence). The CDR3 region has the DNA TGCAGTGCTGGCGGGACTAGCGGCCAAAGCTCCTACAATGAGCAGTTCTTC. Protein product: CSAGGTSGQSSYNEQFF.

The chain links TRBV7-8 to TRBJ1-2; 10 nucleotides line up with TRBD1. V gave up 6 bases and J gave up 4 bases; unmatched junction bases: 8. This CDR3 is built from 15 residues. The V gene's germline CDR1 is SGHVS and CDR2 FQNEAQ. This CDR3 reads CASRSGTGVGYGYTF. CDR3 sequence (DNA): TGTGCCAGCAGATCCGGGACAGGGGTTGGCTATGGCTACACCTTC. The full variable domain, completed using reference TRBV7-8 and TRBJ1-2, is GAGVSQSPRYKVAKRGQDVALRCDPISGHVSLFWYQQALGQGPEFLTYFQNEAQLDKSGLPSDRFFAERPEGSVSTLKIQRTQQEDSAVYLCASRSGTGVGYGYTFGSGTRLTVV.

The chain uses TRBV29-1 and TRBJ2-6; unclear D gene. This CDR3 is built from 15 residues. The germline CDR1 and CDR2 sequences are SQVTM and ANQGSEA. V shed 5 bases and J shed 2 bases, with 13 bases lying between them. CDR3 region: CSVLGNLPGANVLTF. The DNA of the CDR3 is TGCAGCGTTCTGGGCAACCTCCCTGGGGCCAACGTCCTGACTTTC.

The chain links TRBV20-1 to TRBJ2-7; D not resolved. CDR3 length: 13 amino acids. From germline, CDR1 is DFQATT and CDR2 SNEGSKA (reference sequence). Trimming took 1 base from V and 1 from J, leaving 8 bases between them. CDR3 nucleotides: TGCAGTGCTAGAGGTTACCGATCCTACGAGCAGTACTTC. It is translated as CSARGYRSYEQYF.

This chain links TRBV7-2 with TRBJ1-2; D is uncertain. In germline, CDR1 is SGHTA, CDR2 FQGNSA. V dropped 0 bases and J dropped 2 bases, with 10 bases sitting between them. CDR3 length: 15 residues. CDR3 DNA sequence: TGTGCCAGCAGCTTAGCGCCCGGGCCCAACTATGGCTACACCTTC. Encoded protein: CASSLAPGPNYGYTF.

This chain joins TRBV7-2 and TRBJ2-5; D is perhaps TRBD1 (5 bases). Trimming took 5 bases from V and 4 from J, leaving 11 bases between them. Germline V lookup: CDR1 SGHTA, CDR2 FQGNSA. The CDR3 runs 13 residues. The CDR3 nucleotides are TGTGCCAGCAGCGCAACCAGGGTAGAGACCCAGTACTTC. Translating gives CASSATRVETQYF.

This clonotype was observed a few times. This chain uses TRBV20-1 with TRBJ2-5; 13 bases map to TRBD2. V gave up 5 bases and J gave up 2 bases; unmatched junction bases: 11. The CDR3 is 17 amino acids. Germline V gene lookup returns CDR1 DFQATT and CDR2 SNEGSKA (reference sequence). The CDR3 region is CSAGLAGARSRQETQYF. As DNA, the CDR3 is TGCAGTGCTGGACTAGCGGGAGCGCGAAGTCGGCAAGAGACCCAGTACTTC.

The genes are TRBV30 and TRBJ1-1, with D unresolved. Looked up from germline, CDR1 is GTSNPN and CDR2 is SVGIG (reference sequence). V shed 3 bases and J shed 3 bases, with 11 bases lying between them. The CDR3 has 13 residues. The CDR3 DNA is TGTGCCTGGAGCCTCAGTGAAGACACTGAAGCTTTCTTT. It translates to CAWSLSEDTEAFF.

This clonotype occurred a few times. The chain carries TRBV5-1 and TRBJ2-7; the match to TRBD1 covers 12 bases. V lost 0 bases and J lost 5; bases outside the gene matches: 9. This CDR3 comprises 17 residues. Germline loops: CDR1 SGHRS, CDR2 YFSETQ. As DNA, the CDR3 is TGCGCCAGCAGCTTGGGGGGCTCCGGGACAGGGGGCCACGAGCAGTACTTC. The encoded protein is CASSLGGSGTGGHEQYF.

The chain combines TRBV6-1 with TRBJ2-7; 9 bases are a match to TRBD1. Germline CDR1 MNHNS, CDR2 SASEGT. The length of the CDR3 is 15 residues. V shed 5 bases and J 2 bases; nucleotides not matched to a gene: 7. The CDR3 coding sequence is TGTGCCAGCAGTACAACAGGGGGCTCTCCCTACGAGCAGTACTTC. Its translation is CASSTTGGSPYEQYF.

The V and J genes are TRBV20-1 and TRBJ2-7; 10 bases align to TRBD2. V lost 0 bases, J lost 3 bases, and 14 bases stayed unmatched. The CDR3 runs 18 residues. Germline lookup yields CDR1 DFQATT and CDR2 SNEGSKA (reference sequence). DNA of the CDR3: TGCAGTGCTAGAGATATCCGGACTGCTAGCGGGAGTCGCTACGAGCAGTACTTC. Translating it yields CSARDIRTASGSRYEQYF.

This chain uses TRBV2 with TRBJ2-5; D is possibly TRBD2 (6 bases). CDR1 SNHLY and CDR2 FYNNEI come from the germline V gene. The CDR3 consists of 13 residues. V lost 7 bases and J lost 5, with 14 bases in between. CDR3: CASTASARETQYF. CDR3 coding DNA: TGTGCCAGCACTGCTAGCGCCAGGGAGACCCAGTACTTC.

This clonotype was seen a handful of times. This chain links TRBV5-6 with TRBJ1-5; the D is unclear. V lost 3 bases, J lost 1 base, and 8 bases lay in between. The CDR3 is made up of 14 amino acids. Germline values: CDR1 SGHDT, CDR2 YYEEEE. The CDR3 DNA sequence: TGTGCCAGCAGCTCGTCTACCAGCAATCAGCCCCAGCATTTT. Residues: CASSSSTSNQPQHF.

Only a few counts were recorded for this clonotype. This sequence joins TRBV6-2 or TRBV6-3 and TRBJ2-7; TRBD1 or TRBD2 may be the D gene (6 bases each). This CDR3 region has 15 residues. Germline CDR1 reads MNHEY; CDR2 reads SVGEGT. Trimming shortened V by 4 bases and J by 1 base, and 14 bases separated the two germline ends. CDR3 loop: CASSWGAGPSYEQYF. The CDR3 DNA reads TGTGCCAGCAGTTGGGGGGCAGGCCCATCCTACGAGCAGTACTTC.

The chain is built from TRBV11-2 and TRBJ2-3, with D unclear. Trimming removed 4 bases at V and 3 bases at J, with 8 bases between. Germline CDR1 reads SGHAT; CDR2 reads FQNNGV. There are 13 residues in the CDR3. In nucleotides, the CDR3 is TGTGCCAGCAGCTCGCACCGGACAGATACGCAGTATTTT. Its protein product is CASSSHRTDTQYF.

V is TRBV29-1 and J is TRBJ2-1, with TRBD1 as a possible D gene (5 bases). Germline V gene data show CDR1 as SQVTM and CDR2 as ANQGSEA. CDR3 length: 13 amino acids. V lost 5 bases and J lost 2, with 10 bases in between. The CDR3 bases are TGCAGCGTTATGGGGCTAGCCTACAATGAGCAGTTCTTC. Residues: CSVMGLAYNEQFF.

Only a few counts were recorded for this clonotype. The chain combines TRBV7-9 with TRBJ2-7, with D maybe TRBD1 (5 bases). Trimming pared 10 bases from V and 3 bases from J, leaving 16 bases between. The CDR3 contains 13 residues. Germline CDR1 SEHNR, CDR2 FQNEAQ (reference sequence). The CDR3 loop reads CATQKGQFYEQYF. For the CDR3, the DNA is TGTGCCACACAAAAAGGACAATTCTACGAGCAGTACTTC.

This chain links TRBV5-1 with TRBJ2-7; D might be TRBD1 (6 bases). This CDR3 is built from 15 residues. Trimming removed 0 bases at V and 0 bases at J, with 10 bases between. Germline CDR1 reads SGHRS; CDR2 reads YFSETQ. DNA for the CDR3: TGCGCCAGCAGCTTGGCAGGGGCCTCCTCCTACGAGCAGTACTTC. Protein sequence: CASSLAGASSYEQYF.

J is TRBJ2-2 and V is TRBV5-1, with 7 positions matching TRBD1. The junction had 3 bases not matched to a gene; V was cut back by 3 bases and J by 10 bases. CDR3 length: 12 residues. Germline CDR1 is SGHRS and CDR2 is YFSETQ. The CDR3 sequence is CASSWGQTELFF. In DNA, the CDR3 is TGCGCCAGCAGCTGGGGACAGACGGAGCTGTTTTTT.

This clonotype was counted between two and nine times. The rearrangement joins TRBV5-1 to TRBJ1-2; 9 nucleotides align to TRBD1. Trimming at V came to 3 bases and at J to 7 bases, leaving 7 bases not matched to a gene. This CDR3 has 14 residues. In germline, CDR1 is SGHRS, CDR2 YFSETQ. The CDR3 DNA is TGCGCCAGCAGCTATAGGACAGGGGTTCCTGGCTACACCTTC. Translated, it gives CASSYRTGVPGYTF.